This T cell receptor beta chain was obtained from a study of immune evolution from preneoplasia to lung adenocarcinoma. Trimming pared 8 bases from V and 5 bases from J, leaving 13 bases between. The CDR3 is made up of 12 amino acids. The germline V gene encodes CDR1 MNHEY and CDR2 SVGAGI. TCRdb's copy holds only in-frame clones and misses some; the assay was immunoSEQ multiplex PCR. The sample lists a few thousand clones, 76% occurring once. Study-wide results and caveats: Highest clonality occurred in KRAS-mutant, not EGFR-mutant or double wild-type, nodules.

Details on this clone: Its antigen is still unknown.

The chain is built from TRBV6-5 and TRBJ2-7; maybe TRBD2 (5 bases). Input material: FFPE minimally invasive lung adenocarcinoma tissue. The TCR originated in a person aged 70 to 85 with lung adenocarcinoma. The CDR3 nucleotides are TGTGCCAGCTCGCCCGGCGGGCACGAGCAGTACTTC. Translating it yields CASSPGGHEQYF.